These 19 T cell receptor beta chains were sequenced from one sample in a study of beta chain features in type 1 diabetes. Expressed TCRB transcripts were sequenced because the entire RNA isolate underwent reverse transcription. Measured with immunoSEQ multiplex PCR; TCRdb has only the in-frame clones, and not every one. The data contain about 350,000 clones, 15% to 20% of them singletons. Material for sequencing was naive CD4+ T cells from blood. These receptors were taken from a woman between 18 and 29 years old in good health.

The V call is TRBV6-6, the J call TRBJ2-7, with D uncertain. V was trimmed by 9 bases and J by 5 bases, leaving 5 bases between them. The CDR3 has 9 amino acids. From germline, CDR1 is MNHNY and CDR2 SVGAGI (reference sequence). Written as DNA, the CDR3 is TGTGCCAGTAAGCACGAGCAGTACTTC. Protein: CASKHEQYF.

The chain carries TRBV29-1 and TRBJ1-1, with a weak D call TRBD1 (5 bases). Germline values: CDR1 SQVTM, CDR2 ANQGSEA. V lost 3 bases, J lost 5 bases, and 16 bases lay in between. The CDR3 consists of 14 residues. The CDR3, as DNA: TGCAGCGTTGAGCTTCCGGGGACTGGGACTGAAGCTTTCTTT. Amino acid sequence: CSVELPGTGTEAFF. Full variable domain (outside the CDR3, taken from reference TRBV29-1 and TRBJ1-1): SAVISQKPSRDICQRGTSLTIQCQVDSQVTMMFWYRQQPGQSLTLIATANQGSEATYESGFVIDKFPISRPNLTFSTLTVSNMSPEDSSIYLCSVELPGTGTEAFFGQGTRLTVV.

V and J are TRBV5-1 and TRBJ2-3; D is undetermined. Germline lookup yields CDR1 SGHRS and CDR2 YFSETQ. Trimming left V 2 bases short and J 1 base short, with 5 bases between. This CDR3 has 13 amino acids. The CDR3 loop is CASSLEGTDTQYF. CDR3 DNA: TGCGCCAGCAGCTTAGAGGGCACAGATACGCAGTATTTT.

The rearrangement uses TRBV2 and TRBJ2-7, with D possibly matching TRBD2 (7 bases). Germline CDR1 and CDR2: SNHLY and FYNNEI. V was cut by 4 bases and J by 7 bases, with 17 bases left in between. The CDR3 spans 14 residues. The CDR3 sequence is CASSAEAGAGEQYF. The CDR3 DNA follows: TGTGCCAGCAGTGCTGAGGCGGGGGCCGGGGAGCAGTACTTC. Full variable domain (remainder filled in from reference TRBV2 and TRBJ2-7): EPEVTQTPSHQVTQMGQEVILRCVPISNHLYFYWYRQILGQKVEFLVSFYNNEISEKSEIFDDQFSVERPDGSNFTLKIRSTKLEDSAMYFCASSAEAGAGEQYFGPGTRLTVT.

J is TRBJ1-1 and V is TRBV4-1; D remains unclear. The ends were cut back, 1 base at V and 0 bases at J, with 24 bases in the middle. The CDR3 spans 20 residues. CDR1 and CDR2 from the germline V gene are MGHRA and YSYEKL. CDR3 in amino acids: CASSQGGIGPGKKMNTEAFF. DNA of the CDR3: TGCGCCAGCAGCCAAGGGGGTATAGGTCCGGGAAAGAAGATGAACACTGAAGCTTTCTTT.

This chain joins TRBV30 and TRBJ2-1; D perhaps matches TRBD1 (6 bases). The germline V gene has CDR1 GTSNPN and CDR2 SVGIG (reference sequence). V was shortened by 2 bases and J by 3 bases, with 11 bases between the two germline ends. The CDR3 has 14 residues. CDR3 sequence: CAWSFRGGYNEQFF. DNA for the CDR3: TGTGCCTGGAGTTTCAGGGGCGGCTACAATGAGCAGTTCTTC.

The chain employs TRBV5-1 and TRBJ2-7; D is perhaps TRBD1 (6 bases). This CDR3 is built from 13 residues. The ends were cut back, 3 bases at V and 7 bases at J, with 14 bases in the middle. CDR1 is SGHRS, CDR2 YFSETQ, per germline. CDR3 in DNA: TGCGCCAGCAGCTCGACAGGCCTCGTGGAGCAGTACTTC. This sequence encodes CASSSTGLVEQYF. Full variable domain (outside the CDR3, taken from reference TRBV5-1 and TRBJ2-7): KAGVTQTPRYLIKTRGQQVTLSCSPISGHRSVSWYQQTPGQGLQFLFEYFSETQRNKGNFPGRFSGRQFSNSRSEMNVSTLELGDSALYLCASSSTGLVEQYFGPGTRLTVT.

The table lists this clone with a few counts. The chain joins TRBV30 to TRBJ2-5; 8 bases agree with TRBD2. Judging by the DNA end, TRBJ2-7 fits better; the J call may be wrong. This CDR3 has 14 amino acids. CDR1 is GTSNPN and CDR2 is SVGIG in the germline V gene (reference sequence). CDR3: CAWDSASGSFEQYF. CDR3 coding DNA: TGTGCCTGGGATTCAGCCAGCGGGAGTTTCGAGCAGTACTTC.

This clone occurred a few times. The rearrangement uses TRBV4-1 and TRBJ2-7; TRBD2 agrees at 9 bases. The CDR3 is 16 amino acids. CDR1 and CDR2 (germline): MGHRA, YSYEKL. The V segment lost 1 base and the J segment 4 bases; nucleotides outside the gene matches: 8. CDR3 residues: CASSQGSGRMAYEQYF. CDR3 nucleotides: TGCGCCAGCAGCCAAGGTAGCGGGAGAATGGCGTACGAGCAGTACTTC.

The chain carries TRBV29-1 and TRBJ2-7; 7 bases match TRBD1. CDR3 size: 12 residues. Trimming at V came to 4 bases and at J to 4 bases, leaving 4 bases not matched to a gene. CDR1 and CDR2 from the germline V gene are SQVTM and ANQGSEA. CDR3 bases: TGCAGCGTTGGACAGGGCGCATACGAGCAGTACTTC. Residues: CSVGQGAYEQYF.

The gene calls are TRBV7-8 and TRBJ2-3; the D is unclear. V was pared by 1 base and J by 4 bases, with 9 bases between. This CDR3 spans 14 amino acids. The germline V gene has CDR1 SGHVS and CDR2 FQNEAQ. The CDR3 region has the DNA TGTGCCAGCAGCTTAGGCGGTAGGCCAGATACGCAGTATTTT. It is translated as CASSLGGRPDTQYF.

V is TRBV15 and J is TRBJ2-5; D may be TRBD2 (6 bases). Trimming took 3 bases from V and 7 from J, leaving 9 bases between them. Germline loops: CDR1 LNHNV, CDR2 YYDKDF (reference sequence). The CDR3 has 12 amino acids. The CDR3 sequence: CATSRARGTQYF. CDR3 sequence (DNA): TGTGCCACCAGCAGGGCGCGGGGGACCCAGTACTTC.

V gene TRBV4-2 combines with J gene TRBJ2-7, with 10 bases matching TRBD1. V was pared by 0 bases and J by 4 bases, with 3 bases of the junction left unmatched. The CDR3 sequence is 15 residues long. Germline-derived CDR1 and CDR2 are LGHNA and YNFKEQ. The CDR3 reads CASSQDGQGGYEQYF. The CDR3 DNA is TGTGCCAGCAGCCAAGATGGACAGGGGGGGTACGAGCAGTACTTC.

The rearrangement joins TRBV15 to TRBJ2-4, with TRBD1 matching 7 bases. This CDR3 is built from 14 residues. Germline V gene lookup returns CDR1 LNHNV and CDR2 YYDKDF (reference sequence). After removal of 6 bases from V and 5 bases from J, the junction contained 7 bases not matched to a gene. CDR3 protein: CATRDRAGENIQYF. The CDR3 DNA is TGTGCCACCAGAGACAGGGCAGGGGAAAACATTCAGTACTTC.

The chain is built from TRBV19 and TRBJ2-5, with 13 bases fitting TRBD2. V was pared by 3 bases and J by 2 bases, with 3 bases of the junction left unmatched. This CDR3 contains 16 residues. Germline V gene lookup returns CDR1 LNHDA and CDR2 SQIVND (reference sequence). CDR3 protein: CASSIRLAGGQETQYF. DNA for the CDR3: TGTGCCAGTAGTATTCGACTAGCGGGAGGACAAGAGACCCAGTACTTC. The whole variable domain, filled in from reference TRBV19 and TRBJ2-5, reads DGGITQSPKYLFRKEGQNVTLSCEQNLNHDAMYWYRQDPGQGLRLIYYSQIVNDFQKGDIAEGYSVSREKKESFPLTVTSAQKNPTAFYLCASSIRLAGGQETQYFGPGTRLLVL.

The chain links TRBV4-1 to TRBJ2-3, with 7 bases identical to TRBD2. V dropped 0 bases and J dropped 0; count of bases not matched to a gene: 6. Germline V gives CDR1 MGHRA, CDR2 YSYEKL. CDR3 size: 17 residues. The chain's CDR3 is CASSQDASSGSTDTQYF. The CDR3 DNA reads as TGCGCCAGCAGCCAAGATGCGTCTAGCGGTAGCACAGATACGCAGTATTTT.

The chain joins TRBV2 to TRBJ2-5; possibly TRBD1 for D (5 bases). The CDR3 consists of 14 residues. V dropped 0 bases and J dropped 5 bases, with 10 bases sitting between them. Germline CDR1 SNHLY, CDR2 FYNNEI. The CDR3 protein is CASSEAGRDETQYF. The CDR3 DNA is TGTGCCAGCAGTGAAGCGGGCAGGGATGAGACCCAGTACTTC.

This clone was counted only a few times. The genes are TRBV7-2 and TRBJ1-1, with D possibly being TRBD1 (6 bases). Deletions cut 8 bases from V and 1 base from J, with 14 bases between. The germline V gene has CDR1 SGHTA and CDR2 FQGNSA. The CDR3 covers 14 residues. CDR3 sequence: CASGQDSSNTEAFF. In nucleotides, the CDR3 is TGTGCCAGCGGCCAGGACAGCTCGAACACTGAAGCTTTCTTT.

The chain recombines TRBV10-1 with TRBJ2-5; 13 bases line up with TRBD2. J was trimmed by 7 bases and V by 4 bases; bases with no gene match: 6. Germline CDR1 WNHNN, CDR2 SYGVQD (reference sequence). The CDR3 length is 15 residues. The CDR3 nucleotides are TGCGCCAGCAGTGGAGGACTAGCGGGAGTGACGACCCAGTACTTC. Protein: CASSGGLAGVTTQYF.